This TCR beta chain emerged from a study of cytomegalovirus exposure and HLA in healthy donors. Overall study results and limits: Published work reported that the classifier diagnosed cytomegalovirus status with high specificity and sensitivity.

PCR used 60 Vbeta primers and 13 Jbeta primers. Clones were sequenced by immunoSEQ multiplex PCR, and TCRdb holds only the in-frame ones, with some missing. The repertoire holds roughly 130,000 clones, 70% to 80% seen once, with approximately 2.8% in the top ten. At collection, donors were nominally healthy, but unrecorded immune exposures were probable. V was pared by 3 bases and J by 1 base, with 7 bases of the junction left unmatched. The CDR3 length is 16 residues. The germline V gene encodes CDR1 MNHEY and CDR2 SMNVEV (reference sequence). As to this clone: Its antigen is as yet unknown.

Sequenced sample: PBMCs. The chain carries TRBV27 and TRBJ1-1; 8 positions match TRBD1. This clonotype was obtained from a female donor in good health and CMV-seronegative. CDR3 protein: CASSFRQGLKNTEAFF. The CDR3 DNA reads as TGTGCCAGCAGTTTCCGACAGGGGCTTAAGAACACTGAAGCTTTCTTT.